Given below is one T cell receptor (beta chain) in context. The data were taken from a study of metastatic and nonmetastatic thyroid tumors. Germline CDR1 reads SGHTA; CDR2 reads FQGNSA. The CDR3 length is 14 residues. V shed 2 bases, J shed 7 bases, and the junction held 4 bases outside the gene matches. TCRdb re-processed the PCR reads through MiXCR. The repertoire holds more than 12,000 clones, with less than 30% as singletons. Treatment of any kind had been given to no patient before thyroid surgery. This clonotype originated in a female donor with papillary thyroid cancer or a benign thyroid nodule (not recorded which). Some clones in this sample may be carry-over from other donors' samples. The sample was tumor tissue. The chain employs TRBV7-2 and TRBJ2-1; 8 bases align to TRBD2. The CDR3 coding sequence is TGTGCCAGCAGCTTACAAGCGGGAGCGAATGAGCAGTTCTTC. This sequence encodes CASSLQAGANEQFF.